This T cell receptor (beta chain) was found in a study of T-cell reconstitution after alpha-beta-depleted transplantation in children. General study results and limits: At one year after transplant, newly produced T cells mostly accounted for T-cell counts and diversity. The study traced high day-60 TCRbeta diversity in some patients to surviving recipient T cells and thymic progenitors. Roughly two months post-transplant, alpha-beta T cells reportedly originated from several hundred graft clones that had expanded.

Germline CDR1 DFQATT, CDR2 SNEGSKA (reference sequence). Trimming left V 4 bases short and J 5 bases short, with 26 bases between. The CDR3 has 17 residues. This sample's TCRbeta library carried unique molecular identifier barcodes. TCRdb redid the calling of the PCR reads with MiXCR, one entry per CDR3 protein. In the table there are over 100,000 distinct CDR3 sequences, roughly 6% of which are singletons. This clonotype has a count of ten or more. Its matching antigen is unknown. The gene calls are TRBV20-1 and TRBJ2-5, with a weak D call TRBD2 (5 bases). The sequencing used PBMCs, mostly from graft donor cells, collected 60 days after TCRalphabeta/CD19-depleted stem cell transplant. The receptor's source is a female patient aged 2-15 years who had a stem cell transplant for Fanconi anemia, so the T cells may come from the graft donor. In nucleotides, the CDR3 is TGCAGTGCTACCCATTGGGAGCACGGGGTGGTAAGGGAGACCCAGTACTTC. Protein product: CSATHWEHGVVRETQYF.